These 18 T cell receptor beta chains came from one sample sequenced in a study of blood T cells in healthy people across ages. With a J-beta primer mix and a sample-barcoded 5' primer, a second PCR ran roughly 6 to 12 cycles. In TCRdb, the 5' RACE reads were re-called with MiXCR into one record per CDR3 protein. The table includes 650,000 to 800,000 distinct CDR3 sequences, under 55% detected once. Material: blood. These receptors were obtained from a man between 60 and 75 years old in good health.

The CDR3 region has the DNA TGTGCCAGCTCACCATCGCTACGGGGGGCGATCTACGAGCAGTACTTC. Amino acid sequence: CASSPSLRGAIYEQYF. The rearrangement joins TRBV18 to TRBJ2-7, with D perhaps TRBD2 (7 bases). V shed 2 bases and J shed 3 bases, with 17 bases lying between them. Per germline, CDR1 KGHSH and CDR2 LQKENI. The CDR3 is 16 amino acids.

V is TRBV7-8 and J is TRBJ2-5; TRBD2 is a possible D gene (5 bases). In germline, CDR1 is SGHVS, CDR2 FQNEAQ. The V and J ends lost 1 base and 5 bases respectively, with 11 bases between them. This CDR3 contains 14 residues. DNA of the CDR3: TGTGCCAGCAGCTTAGTTCTGCGGGTCGAGACCCAGTACTTC. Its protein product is CASSLVLRVETQYF.

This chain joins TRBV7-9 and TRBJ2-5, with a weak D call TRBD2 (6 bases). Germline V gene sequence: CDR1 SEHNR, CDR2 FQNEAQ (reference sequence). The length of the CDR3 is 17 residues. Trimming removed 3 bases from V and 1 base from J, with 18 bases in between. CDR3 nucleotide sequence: TGTGCCAGCAGCTTTGTGGGGTCCATAGCGGTCCAAGAGACCCAGTACTTC. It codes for CASSFVGSIAVQETQYF.

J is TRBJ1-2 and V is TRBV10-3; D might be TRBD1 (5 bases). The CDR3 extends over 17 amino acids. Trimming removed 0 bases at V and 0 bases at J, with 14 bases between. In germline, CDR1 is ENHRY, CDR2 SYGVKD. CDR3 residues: CAISESPGLVSNYGYTF. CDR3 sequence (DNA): TGTGCCATCAGTGAGTCGCCAGGGTTAGTGTCTAACTATGGCTACACCTTC.

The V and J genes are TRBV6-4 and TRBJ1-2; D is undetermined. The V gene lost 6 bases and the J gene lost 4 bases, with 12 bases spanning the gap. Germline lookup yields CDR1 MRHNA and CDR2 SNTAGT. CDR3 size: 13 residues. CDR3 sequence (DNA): TGTGCCAGCAGAGAGACTGGAAGCTATGGCTACACCTTC. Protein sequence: CASRETGSYGYTF.

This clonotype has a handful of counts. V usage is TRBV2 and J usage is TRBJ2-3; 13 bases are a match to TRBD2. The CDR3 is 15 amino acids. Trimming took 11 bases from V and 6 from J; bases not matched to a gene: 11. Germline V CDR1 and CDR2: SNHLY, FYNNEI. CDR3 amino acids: CAAGSGLAGPDTQYF. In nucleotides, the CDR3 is TGTGCCGCAGGGTCGGGACTAGCGGGGCCCGATACGCAGTATTTT.

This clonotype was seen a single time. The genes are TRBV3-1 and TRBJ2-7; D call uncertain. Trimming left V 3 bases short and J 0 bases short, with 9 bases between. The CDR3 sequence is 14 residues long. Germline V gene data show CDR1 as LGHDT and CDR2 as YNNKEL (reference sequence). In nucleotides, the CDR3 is TGTGCCAGCAGCCATGGACCGGCCTCCTACGAGCAGTACTTC. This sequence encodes CASSHGPASYEQYF.

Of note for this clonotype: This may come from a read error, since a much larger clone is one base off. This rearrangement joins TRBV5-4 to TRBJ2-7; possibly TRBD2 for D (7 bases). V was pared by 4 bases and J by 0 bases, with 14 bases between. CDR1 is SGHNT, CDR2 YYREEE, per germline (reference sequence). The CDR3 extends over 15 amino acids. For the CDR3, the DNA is TGTGCCAGCAGCCCCGGGGGGCGGAGCTCCTACGAGCAGTACTTC. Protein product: CASSPGGRSSYEQYF. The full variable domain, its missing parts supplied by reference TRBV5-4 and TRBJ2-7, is ETGVTQSPTHLIKTRGQQVTLRCSSQSGHNTVSWYQQALGQGPQFIFQYYREEENGRGNFPPRFSGLQFPNYSSELNVNALELDDSALYLCASSPGGRSSYEQYFGPGTRLTVT.

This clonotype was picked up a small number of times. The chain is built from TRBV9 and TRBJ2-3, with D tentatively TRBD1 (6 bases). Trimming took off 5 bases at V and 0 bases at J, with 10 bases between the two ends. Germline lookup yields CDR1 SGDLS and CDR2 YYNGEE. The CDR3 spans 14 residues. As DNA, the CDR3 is TGTGCCAGCAGGGGGGCTTTTAGCACAGATACGCAGTATTTT. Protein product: CASRGAFSTDTQYF.

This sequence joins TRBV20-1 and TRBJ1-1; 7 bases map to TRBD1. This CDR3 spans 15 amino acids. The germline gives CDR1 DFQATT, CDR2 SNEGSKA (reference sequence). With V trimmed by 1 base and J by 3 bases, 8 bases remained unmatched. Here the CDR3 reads CSARVFGRGDTEAFF. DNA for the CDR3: TGCAGTGCTAGAGTGTTCGGCAGGGGGGACACTGAAGCTTTCTTT.

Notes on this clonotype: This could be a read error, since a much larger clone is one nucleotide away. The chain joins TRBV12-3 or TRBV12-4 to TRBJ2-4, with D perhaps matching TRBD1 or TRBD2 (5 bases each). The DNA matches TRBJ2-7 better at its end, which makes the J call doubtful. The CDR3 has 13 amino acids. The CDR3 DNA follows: TGTGCCAGCAGGTGGGACGGAACCGGCGAGCAGTACTTC. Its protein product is CASRWDGTGEQYF.

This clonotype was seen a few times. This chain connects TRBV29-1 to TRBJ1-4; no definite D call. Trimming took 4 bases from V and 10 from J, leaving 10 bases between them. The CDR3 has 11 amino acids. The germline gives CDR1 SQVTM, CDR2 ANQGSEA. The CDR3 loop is CSVGTVGKLFF. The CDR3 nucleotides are TGCAGCGTTGGAACTGTTGGAAAACTGTTTTTT.

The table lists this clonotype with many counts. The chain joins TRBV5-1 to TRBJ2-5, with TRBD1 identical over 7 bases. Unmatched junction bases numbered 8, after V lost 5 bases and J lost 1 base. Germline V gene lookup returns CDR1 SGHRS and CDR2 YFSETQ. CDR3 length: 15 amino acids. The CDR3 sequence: CASSPTGPRQETQYF. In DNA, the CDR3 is TGCGCCAGCAGTCCGACAGGGCCGCGCCAAGAGACCCAGTACTTC. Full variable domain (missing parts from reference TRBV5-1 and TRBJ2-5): KAGVTQTPRYLIKTRGQQVTLSCSPISGHRSVSWYQQTPGQGLQFLFEYFSETQRNKGNFPGRFSGRQFSNSRSEMNVSTLELGDSALYLCASSPTGPRQETQYFGPGTRLLVL.

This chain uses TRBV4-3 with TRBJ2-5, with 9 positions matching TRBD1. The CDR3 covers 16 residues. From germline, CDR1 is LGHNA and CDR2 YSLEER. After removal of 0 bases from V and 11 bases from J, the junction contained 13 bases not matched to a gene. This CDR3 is CASSQDEYRGRGEQYF. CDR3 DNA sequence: TGCGCCAGCAGCCAAGATGAGTACAGGGGGCGGGGTGAGCAGTACTTC.

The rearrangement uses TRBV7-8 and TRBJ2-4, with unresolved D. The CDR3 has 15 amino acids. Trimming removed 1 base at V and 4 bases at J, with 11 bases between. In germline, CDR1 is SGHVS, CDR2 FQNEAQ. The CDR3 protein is CASSLELRQKNIQYF. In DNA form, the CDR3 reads TGTGCCAGCAGCTTAGAGCTTCGACAAAAAAACATTCAGTACTTC.

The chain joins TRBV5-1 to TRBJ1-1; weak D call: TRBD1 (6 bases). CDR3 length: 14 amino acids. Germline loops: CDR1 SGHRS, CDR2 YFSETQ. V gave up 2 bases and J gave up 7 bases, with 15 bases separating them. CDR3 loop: CASSFGGTLYEAFF. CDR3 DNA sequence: TGCGCCAGCAGCTTTGGTGGGACACTCTATGAAGCTTTCTTT.

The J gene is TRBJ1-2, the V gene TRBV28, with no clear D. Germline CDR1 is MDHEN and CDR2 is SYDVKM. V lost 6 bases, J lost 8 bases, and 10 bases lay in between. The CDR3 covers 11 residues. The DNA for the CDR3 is TGTGCCAGCAGCCGTAGTAGCGGCTACACCTTC. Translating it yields CASSRSSGYTF.

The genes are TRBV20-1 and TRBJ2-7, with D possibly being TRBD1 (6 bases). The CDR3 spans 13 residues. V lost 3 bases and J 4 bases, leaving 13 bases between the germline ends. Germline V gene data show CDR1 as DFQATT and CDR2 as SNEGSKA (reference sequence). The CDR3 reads CSARGDTRYEQYF. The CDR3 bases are TGCAGTGCTAGGGGGGACACGAGATACGAGCAGTACTTC.